The 6 T cell receptor beta chains presented below share a single source sample, sequenced in a study of blood T cell repertoires in COVID-19. Clones were sequenced by immunoSEQ multiplex PCR, and TCRdb holds only the in-frame ones, with some missing. The table has about 120,000 clones, approximately 81% seen once. The sequenced sample was peripheral blood. The receptors were gathered from a man aged 35 to 55 with acute or convalescent COVID-19.

The CDR3 region is CAWSVGPTRGYGYTF. CDR3 sequence (DNA): TGTGCCTGGAGTGTCGGACCTACCAGGGGCTATGGCTACACCTTC. The chain carries TRBV30 and TRBJ1-2; a possible D gene is TRBD1 (6 bases). V dropped 0 bases and J dropped 4 bases, with 15 bases sitting between them. The length of the CDR3 is 15 residues. Germline CDR1 GTSNPN, CDR2 SVGIG (reference sequence).

The genes are TRBV15 and TRBJ2-5, with 8 nucleotides matching TRBD1. The V gene's germline CDR1 is LNHNV and CDR2 YYDKDF (reference sequence). This CDR3 region has 13 residues. Trimming cost V 5 bases and J 5 bases; bases outside gene matches: 4. CDR3 DNA sequence: TGTGCCACCAGCGCAGGGGGCGTGGAGACCCAGTACTTC. It codes for CATSAGGVETQYF.

This clone appeared once. J is TRBJ1-1 and V is TRBV5-1; 9 bases align to TRBD1. V was clipped by 3 bases and J by 0 bases; unmatched bases: 6. The CDR3 is made up of 16 amino acids. The germline CDR1 and CDR2 sequences are SGHRS and YFSETQ. CDR3 nucleotide sequence: TGCGCCAGCAGCTCCGGGACAGGGTCCATGAACACTGAAGCTTTCTTT. Amino acid sequence: CASSSGTGSMNTEAFF.

The chain links TRBV9 to TRBJ1-2; D is ambiguous. V dropped 4 bases and J dropped 4 bases, with 8 bases sitting between them. CDR3 length: 12 residues. Germline lookup yields CDR1 SGDLS and CDR2 YYNGEE. CDR3 DNA: TGTGCCAGCAGCCCCTTTGTCTATGGCTACACCTTC. Translation: CASSPFVYGYTF. The full variable domain, in which reference TRBV9 and TRBJ1-2 provide the parts outside the CDR3, is DSGVTQTPKHLITATGQRVTLRCSPRSGDLSVYWYQQSLDQGLQFLIQYYNGEERAKGNILERFSAQQFPDLHSELNLSSLELGDSALYFCASSPFVYGYTFGSGTRLTVV.

This chain uses TRBV6-2 or TRBV6-3 with TRBJ2-2, with D unresolved. The CDR3 contains 13 residues. Trimming pared 4 bases from V and 3 bases from J, leaving 6 bases between. The V gene's germline CDR1 is MNHEY and CDR2 SVGEGT. CDR3 region: CASSFQYTGELFF. DNA for the CDR3: TGTGCCAGCAGTTTCCAGTACACCGGGGAGCTGTTTTTT.

The chain links TRBV29-1 to TRBJ1-5; 8 nucleotides agree with TRBD1. The CDR3 length is 13 residues. Germline CDR1 and CDR2: SQVTM and ANQGSEA. V gave up 4 bases and J gave up 9 bases; unmatched junction bases: 8. CDR3 in amino acids: CSVGQGASRPQHF. CDR3 sequence (DNA): TGCAGCGTTGGGCAGGGGGCTTCCAGGCCCCAGCATTTT.